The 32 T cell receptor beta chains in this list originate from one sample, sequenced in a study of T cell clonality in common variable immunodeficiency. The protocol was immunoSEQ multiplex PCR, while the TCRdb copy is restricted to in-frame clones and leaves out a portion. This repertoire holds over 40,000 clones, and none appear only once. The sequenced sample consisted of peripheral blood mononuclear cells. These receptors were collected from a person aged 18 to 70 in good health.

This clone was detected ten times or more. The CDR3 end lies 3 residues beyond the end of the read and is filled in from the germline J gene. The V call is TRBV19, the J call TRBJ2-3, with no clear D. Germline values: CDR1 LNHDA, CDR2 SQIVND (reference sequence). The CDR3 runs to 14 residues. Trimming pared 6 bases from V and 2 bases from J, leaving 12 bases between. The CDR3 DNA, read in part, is TGTGCCAGTAGCTTAACACCACACACAGATACG. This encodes CASSLTPHTDT. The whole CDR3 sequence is CASSLTPHTDTQYF.

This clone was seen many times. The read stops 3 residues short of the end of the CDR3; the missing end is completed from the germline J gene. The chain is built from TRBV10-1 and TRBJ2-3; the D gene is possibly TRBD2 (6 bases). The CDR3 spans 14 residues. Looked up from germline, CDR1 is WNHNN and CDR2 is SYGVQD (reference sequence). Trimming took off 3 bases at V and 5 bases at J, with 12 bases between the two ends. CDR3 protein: CASSDRDLGDTQYF. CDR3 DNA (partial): TGCGCCAGCAGTGATCGGGACTTGGGAGATACG.

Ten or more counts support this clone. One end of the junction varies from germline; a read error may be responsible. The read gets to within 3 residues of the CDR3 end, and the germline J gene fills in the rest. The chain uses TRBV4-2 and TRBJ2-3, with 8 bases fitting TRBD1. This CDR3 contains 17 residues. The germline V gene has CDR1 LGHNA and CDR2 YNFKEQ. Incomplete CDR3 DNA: TGCGCCAGCAGCCAAGATCATACGGACAGGGGCACAGATACG. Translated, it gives CASSQDHTDRGTDT. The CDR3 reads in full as CASSQDHTDRGTDTQYF.

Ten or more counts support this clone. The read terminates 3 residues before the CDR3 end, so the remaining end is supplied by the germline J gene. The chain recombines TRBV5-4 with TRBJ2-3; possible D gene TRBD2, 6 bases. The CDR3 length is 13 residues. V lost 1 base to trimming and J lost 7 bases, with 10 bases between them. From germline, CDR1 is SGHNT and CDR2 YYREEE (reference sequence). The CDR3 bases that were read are TGTGCCAGCAGCTTGCGGGACTCACATACG. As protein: CASSLRDSHT. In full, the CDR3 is CASSLRDSHTQYF.

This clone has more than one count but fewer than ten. CDR3 DNA, as far as it was read: TGTGCCAGCAGCTTAGATAGGGGCAATCAGCCG. Translating it yields CASSLDRGNQP. The CDR3 as a whole reads CASSLDRGNQPQYF. This sequence joins TRBV11-2 and TRBJ2-3, with D perhaps TRBD1 (5 bases). Read data end 3 residues before the CDR3 end; the end is taken from the germline J gene. The V gene's germline CDR1 is SGHAT and CDR2 FQNNGV. This CDR3 is built from 14 residues. Drawing the rest from reference TRBV11-2 and TRBJ2-3, the complete variable domain is EAGVAQSPRYKIIEKRQSVAFWCNPISGHATLYWYQQILGQGPKLLIQFQNNGVVDDSQLPKDRFSAERLKGVDSTLKIQPAKLEDSAVYLCASSLDRGNQPQYFGPGTRLTVL.

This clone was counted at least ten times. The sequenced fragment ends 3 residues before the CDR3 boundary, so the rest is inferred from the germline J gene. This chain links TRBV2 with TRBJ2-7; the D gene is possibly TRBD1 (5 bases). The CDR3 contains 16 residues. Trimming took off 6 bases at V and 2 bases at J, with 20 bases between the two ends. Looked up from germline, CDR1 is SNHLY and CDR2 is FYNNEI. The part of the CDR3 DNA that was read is TGTGCCAGCAGCAGTAAGAGACGACAGATTACCTACGAG. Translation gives CASSSKRRQITYE. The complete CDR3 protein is CASSSKRRQITYEQYF.

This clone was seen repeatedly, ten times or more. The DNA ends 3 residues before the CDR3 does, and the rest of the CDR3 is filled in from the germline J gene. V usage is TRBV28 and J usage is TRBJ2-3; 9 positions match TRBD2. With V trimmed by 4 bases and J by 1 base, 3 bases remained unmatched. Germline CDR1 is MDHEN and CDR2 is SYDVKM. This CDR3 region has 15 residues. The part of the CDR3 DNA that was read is TGTGCCAGCAGTTCGCGGGAGGGGGGCACAGATACG. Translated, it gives CASSSREGGTDT. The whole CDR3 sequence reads CASSSREGGTDTQYF. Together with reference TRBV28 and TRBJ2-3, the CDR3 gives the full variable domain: DVKVTQSSRYLVKRTGEKVFLECVQDMDHENMFWYRQDPGLGLRLIYFSYDVKMKEKGDIPEGYSVSREKKERFSLILESASTNQTSMYLCASSSREGGTDTQYFGPGTRLTVL.

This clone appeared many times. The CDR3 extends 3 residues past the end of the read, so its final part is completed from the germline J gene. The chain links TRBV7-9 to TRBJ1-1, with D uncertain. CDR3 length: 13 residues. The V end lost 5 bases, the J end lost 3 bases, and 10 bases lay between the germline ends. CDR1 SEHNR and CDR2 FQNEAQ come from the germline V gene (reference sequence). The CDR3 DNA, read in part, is TGTGCCAGCAGCGTTGGGCCTTACACTGAA. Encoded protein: CASSVGPYTE. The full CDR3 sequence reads CASSVGPYTEAFF.

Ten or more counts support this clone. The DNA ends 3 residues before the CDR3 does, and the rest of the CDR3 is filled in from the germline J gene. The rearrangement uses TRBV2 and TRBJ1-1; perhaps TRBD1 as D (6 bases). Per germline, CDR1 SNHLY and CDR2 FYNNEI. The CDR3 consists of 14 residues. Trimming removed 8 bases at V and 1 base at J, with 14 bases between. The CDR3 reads CASGRQAANTEAFF. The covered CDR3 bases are TGTGCCAGCGGAAGACAGGCAGCGAACACTGAA.

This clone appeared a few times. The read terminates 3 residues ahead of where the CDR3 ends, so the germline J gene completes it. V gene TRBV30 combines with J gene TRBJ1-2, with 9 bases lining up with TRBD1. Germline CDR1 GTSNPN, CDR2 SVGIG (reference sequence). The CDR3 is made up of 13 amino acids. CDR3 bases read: TGTGCCGGAATCCGGGACAGGGACGGCGAA. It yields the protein CAGIRDRDGE. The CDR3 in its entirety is CAGIRDRDGEYTF.

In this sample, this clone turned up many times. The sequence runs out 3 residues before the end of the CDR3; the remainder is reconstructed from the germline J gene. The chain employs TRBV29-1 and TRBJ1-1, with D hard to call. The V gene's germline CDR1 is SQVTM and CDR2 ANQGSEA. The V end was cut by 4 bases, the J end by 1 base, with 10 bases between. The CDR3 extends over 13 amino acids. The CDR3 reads CSVASGKNTEAFF. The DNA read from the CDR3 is TGCAGCGTTGCGAGCGGGAAGAACACTGAA.

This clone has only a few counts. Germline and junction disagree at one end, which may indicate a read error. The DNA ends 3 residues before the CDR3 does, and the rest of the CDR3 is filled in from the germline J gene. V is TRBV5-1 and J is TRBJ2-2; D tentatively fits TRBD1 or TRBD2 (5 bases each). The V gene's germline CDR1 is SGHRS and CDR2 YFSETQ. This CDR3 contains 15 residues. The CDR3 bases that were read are TGCGCCTGCAGCCGTATCGCTAGGGGAGATGAAAAG. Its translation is CACSRIARGDEK. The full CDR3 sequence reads CACSRIARGDEKLFF.

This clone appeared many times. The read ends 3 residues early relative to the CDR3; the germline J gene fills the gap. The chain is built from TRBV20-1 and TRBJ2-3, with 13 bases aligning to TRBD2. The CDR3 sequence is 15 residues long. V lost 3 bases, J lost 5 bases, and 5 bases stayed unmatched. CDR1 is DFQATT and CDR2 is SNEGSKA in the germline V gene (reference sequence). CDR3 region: CSARELAGGIDTQYF. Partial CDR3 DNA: TGCAGTGCTAGGGAACTAGCGGGGGGGATAGATACG.

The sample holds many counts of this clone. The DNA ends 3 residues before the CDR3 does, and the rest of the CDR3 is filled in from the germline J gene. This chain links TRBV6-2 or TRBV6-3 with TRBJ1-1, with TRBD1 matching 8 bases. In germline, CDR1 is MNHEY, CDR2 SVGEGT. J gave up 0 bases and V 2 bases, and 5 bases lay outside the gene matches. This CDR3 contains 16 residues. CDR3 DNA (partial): TGTGCCAGCAGTTACATGACAGGGGCCCTGAACACTGAA. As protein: CASSYMTGALNTE. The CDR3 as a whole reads CASSYMTGALNTEAFF.

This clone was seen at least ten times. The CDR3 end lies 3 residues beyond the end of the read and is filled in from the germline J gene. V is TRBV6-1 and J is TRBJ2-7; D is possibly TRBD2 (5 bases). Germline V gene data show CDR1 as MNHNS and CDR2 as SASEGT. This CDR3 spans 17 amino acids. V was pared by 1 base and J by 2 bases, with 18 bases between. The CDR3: CASSEGASLPNTYEQYF. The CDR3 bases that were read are TGTGCCAGCAGTGAAGGGGCTAGCCTTCCTAATACCTACGAG.

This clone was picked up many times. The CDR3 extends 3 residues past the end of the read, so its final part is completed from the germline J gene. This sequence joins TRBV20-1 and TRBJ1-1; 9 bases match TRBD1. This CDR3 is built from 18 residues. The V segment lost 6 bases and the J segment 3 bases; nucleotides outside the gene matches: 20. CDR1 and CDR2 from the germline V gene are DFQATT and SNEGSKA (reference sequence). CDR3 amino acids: CSAIKPGQGFIVDTEAFF. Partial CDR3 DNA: TGCAGTGCCATTAAACCGGGACAGGGCTTCATCGTGGACACTGAA.

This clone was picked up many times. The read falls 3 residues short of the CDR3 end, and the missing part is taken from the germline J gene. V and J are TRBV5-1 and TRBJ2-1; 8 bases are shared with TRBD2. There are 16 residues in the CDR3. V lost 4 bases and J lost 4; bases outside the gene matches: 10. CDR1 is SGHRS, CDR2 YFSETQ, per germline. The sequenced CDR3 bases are TGCGCCAGCAGCCCTGGTTGGCGGGAGGCATACAATGAG. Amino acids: CASSPGWREAYNE. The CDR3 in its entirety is CASSPGWREAYNEQFF.

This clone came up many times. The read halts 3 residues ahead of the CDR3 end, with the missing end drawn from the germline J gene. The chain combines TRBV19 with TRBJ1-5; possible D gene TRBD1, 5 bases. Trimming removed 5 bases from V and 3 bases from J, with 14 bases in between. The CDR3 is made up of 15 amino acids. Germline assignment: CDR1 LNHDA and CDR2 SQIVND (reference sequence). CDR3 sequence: CASSLWGEFNQPQHF. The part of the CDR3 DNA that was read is TGTGCCAGTAGTCTCTGGGGGGAGTTCAATCAGCCC.

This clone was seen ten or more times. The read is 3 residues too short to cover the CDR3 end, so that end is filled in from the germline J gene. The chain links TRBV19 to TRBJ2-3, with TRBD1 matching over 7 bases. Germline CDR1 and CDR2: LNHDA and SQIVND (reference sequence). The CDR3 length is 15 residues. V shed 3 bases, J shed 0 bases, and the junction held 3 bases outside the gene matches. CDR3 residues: CASSIPGQSTDTQYF. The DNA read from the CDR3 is TGTGCCAGTAGTATCCCGGGACAGAGCACAGATACG.

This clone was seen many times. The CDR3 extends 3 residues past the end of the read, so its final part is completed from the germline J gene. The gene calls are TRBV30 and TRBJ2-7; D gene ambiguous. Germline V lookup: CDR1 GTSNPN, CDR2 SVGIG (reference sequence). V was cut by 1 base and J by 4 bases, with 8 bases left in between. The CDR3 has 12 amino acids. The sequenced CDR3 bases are TGTGCCTGGAGTGCCCCGGGTTACGAG. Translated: CAWSAPGYE. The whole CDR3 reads CAWSAPGYEQYF.

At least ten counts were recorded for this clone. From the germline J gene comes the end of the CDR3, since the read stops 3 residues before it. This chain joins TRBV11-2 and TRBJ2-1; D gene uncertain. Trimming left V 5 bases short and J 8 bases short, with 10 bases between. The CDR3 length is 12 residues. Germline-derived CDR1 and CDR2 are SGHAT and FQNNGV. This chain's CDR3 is CASSPGGYEQFF. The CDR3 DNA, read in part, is TGTGCCAGCAGCCCCGGCGGATATGAG.

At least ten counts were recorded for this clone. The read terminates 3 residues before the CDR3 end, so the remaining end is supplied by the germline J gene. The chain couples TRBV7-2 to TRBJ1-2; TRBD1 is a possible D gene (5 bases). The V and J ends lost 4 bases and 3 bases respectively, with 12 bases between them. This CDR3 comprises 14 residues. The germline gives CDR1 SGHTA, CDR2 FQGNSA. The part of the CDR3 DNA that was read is TGTGCCAGCAGCTCCTCCGGGGGAGACTATGGC. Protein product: CASSSSGGDYG. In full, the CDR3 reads CASSSSGGDYGYTF.

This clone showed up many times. The sequenced CDR3 bases are TGTGCCTGGAGAGGAGGGTTGTATGGC. This translates into CAWRGGLYG. The entire CDR3 is CAWRGGLYGYTF. The chain uses TRBV30 and TRBJ1-2, with unresolved D. The sequenced fragment ends 3 residues before the CDR3 boundary, so the rest is inferred from the germline J gene. The CDR3 is 12 residues long. V lost 3 bases and J lost 5, with 10 bases in between. The germline CDR1 and CDR2 sequences are GTSNPN and SVGIG (reference sequence).

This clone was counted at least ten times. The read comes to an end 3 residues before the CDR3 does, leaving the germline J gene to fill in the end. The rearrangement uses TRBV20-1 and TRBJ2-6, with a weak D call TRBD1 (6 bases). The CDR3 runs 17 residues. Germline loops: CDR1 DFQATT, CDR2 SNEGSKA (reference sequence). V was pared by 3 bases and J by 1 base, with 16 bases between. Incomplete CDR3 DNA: TGCAGTGCTAGGGGTCGACAGGTTGAGTCTGGGGCCAACGTC. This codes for CSARGRQVESGANV. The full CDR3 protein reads CSARGRQVESGANVLTF.

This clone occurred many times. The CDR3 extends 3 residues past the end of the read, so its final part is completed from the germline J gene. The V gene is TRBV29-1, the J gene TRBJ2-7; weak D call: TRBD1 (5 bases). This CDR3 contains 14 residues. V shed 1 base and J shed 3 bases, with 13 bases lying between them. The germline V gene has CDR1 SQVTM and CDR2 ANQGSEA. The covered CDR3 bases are TGCAGCGTTGAAGGGGATAAGACAGACTACGAG. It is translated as CSVEGDKTDYE. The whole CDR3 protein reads CSVEGDKTDYEQYF.

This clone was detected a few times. CDR3 bases read: TGTGCCTGGGGGCTCCAACCGGGGTCGGGAGAGACA. It encodes CAWGLQPGSGET. The whole CDR3 is CAWGLQPGSGETAFF. The chain links TRBV30 to TRBJ1-1; D gene unclear. The CDR3 end falls 3 residues outside the read, so it is completed with the germline J gene. This CDR3 comprises 15 residues. The germline gives CDR1 GTSNPN, CDR2 SVGIG (reference sequence).

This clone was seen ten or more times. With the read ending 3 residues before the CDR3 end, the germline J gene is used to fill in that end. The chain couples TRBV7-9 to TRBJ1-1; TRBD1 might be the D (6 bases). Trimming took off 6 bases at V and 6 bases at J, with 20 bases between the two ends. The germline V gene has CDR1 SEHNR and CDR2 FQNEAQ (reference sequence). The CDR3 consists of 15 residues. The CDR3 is CASSRLLGQIPEAFF. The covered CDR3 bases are TGTGCCAGCAGTAGACTTCTAGGACAGATCCCTGAA.

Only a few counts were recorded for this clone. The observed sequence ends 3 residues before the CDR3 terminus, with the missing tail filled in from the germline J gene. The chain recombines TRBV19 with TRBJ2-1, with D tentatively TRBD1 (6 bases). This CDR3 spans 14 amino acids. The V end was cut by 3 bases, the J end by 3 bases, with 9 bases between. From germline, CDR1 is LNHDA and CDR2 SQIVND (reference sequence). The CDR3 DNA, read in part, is TGTGCCAGTAGTATGGTAGGGGGCTACAATGAG. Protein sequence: CASSMVGGYNE. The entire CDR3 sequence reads CASSMVGGYNEQFF.

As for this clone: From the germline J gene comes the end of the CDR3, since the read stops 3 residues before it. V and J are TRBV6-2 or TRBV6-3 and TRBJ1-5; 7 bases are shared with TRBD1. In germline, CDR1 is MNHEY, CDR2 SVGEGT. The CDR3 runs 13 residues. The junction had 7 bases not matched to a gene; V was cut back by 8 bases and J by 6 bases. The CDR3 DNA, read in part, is TGTGCCAGCGATCGAGGGGGCAGTCAGCCC. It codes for CASDRGGSQP. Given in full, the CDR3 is CASDRGGSQPQHF.

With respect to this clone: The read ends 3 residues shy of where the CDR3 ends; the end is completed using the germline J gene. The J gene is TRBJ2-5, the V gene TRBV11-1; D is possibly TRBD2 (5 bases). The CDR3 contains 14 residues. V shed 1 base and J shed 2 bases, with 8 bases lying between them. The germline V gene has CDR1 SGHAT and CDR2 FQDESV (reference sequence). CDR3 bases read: TGTGCCAGCAGCTTAGGACTATCTCAAGAGACC. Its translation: CASSLGLSQET. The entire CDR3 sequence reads CASSLGLSQETQYF.

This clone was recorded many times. The CDR3 spells CASSQVVGQGNEKLFF. The DNA read from the CDR3 is TGTGCCAGCAGCCAAGTGGTAGGACAGGGGAATGAAAAA. This rearrangement joins TRBV4-2 to TRBJ1-4; 9 nucleotides align to TRBD1. The read halts 3 residues ahead of the CDR3 end, with the missing end drawn from the germline J gene. The CDR3 contains 16 residues. Germline lookup yields CDR1 LGHNA and CDR2 YNFKEQ. V lost 1 base to trimming and J lost 5 bases; unmatched junction nucleotides: 5.

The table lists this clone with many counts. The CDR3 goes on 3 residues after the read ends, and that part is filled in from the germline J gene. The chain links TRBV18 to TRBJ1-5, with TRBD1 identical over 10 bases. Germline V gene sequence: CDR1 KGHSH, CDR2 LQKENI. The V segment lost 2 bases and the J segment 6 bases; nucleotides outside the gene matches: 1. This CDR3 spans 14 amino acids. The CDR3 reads CASSPGTGVQPQHF. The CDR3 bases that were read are TGTGCCAGCTCACCAGGGACAGGGGTTCAGCCC.